This TCR beta chain was sequenced during a study of blood T cells in healthy people across ages. CDR3 length: 15 residues. The germline V gene encodes CDR1 SEHNR and CDR2 FQNEAQ (reference sequence). Trimming pared 3 bases from V and 6 bases from J, leaving 17 bases between. Next came a second PCR, run for about 7 to 11 cycles, which used a sample-barcoded 5' primer along with a J-beta primer mix. TCRdb reprocessed the 5' RACE reads via MiXCR and lists one record per CDR3 protein. The sample gives over 450,000 distinct CDR3 sequences, 24% of which show up once; under 9% is in the top ten. At least ten counts were recorded for this clonotype. The same sample was also used in a study of T cells of mothers and their children.

The chain joins TRBV7-9 to TRBJ1-2, with D hard to call. The sample consisted of blood. The source of this sequence is a boy between 5 and 17 years old in good health. In DNA form, the CDR3 reads TGTGCCAGCAGCTTTCTCCGTCGGTACTTCAATGGCTACACCTTC. Translating gives CASSFLRRYFNGYTF.